These 15 T cell receptor beta chains came from one sample sequenced in a study of shared clonotypes between healthy human individuals. Repertoires were generated with immunoSEQ multiplex PCR, while TCRdb's copy carries only in-frame clones and drops some. The table records about 2 million clones, 90% to 95% of them present only once. The sample taken for sequencing was naive CD4+ T cells sorted from blood. Regarding subset: CD45RA+ positively selected. These receptors all come from a young man in good health.

J is TRBJ1-5 and V is TRBV27; tentative D call: TRBD1 (6 bases). The germline V and J ends were trimmed by 0 bases and 1 base, with 10 bases remaining between them. Germline V gene data show CDR1 as MNHEY and CDR2 as SMNVEV (reference sequence). CDR3 length equals 16 residues. This chain's CDR3 is CASSLSGGASNQPQHF. The DNA for the CDR3 is TGTGCCAGCAGTTTATCCGGGGGGGCAAGCAATCAGCCCCAGCATTTT.

The J gene is TRBJ1-2, the V gene TRBV4-1; D is ambiguous. Trimming shortened V by 4 bases and J by 1 base, and 7 bases separated the two germline ends. Germline V CDR1 and CDR2: MGHRA, YSYEKL. This CDR3 is built from 13 residues. As DNA, the CDR3 is TGCGCCAGCAGCCCCACAGTTAACTATGGCTACACCTTC. The encoded protein is CASSPTVNYGYTF.

The J gene is TRBJ1-4, the V gene TRBV5-4; maybe TRBD1 (5 bases). V shed 4 bases and J shed 4 bases, with 11 bases lying between them. CDR3 length: 14 amino acids. Germline values: CDR1 SGHNT, CDR2 YYREEE (reference sequence). For the CDR3, the DNA is TGTGCCAGCAGCCCAGACAGCCGTAATGAAAAACTGTTTTTT. Translated, it gives CASSPDSRNEKLFF.

V gene TRBV28 combines with J gene TRBJ1-1, with D perhaps matching TRBD1 (5 bases). The CDR3 totals 15 residues. V lost 4 bases to trimming and J lost 2 bases, with 14 bases between them. From germline, CDR1 is MDHEN and CDR2 SYDVKM. The CDR3 nucleotides read TGTGCCAGCAGTTCACGTCCTCAGGGAAACACTGAAGCTTTCTTT. Amino acids: CASSSRPQGNTEAFF.

The rearrangement uses TRBV6-6 and TRBJ2-2, with D possibly matching TRBD2 (5 bases). CDR3 length: 15 residues. Germline CDR1 and CDR2: MNHNY and SVGAGI (reference sequence). Between the trimmed V and J ends, which lost 2 bases and 5 bases, there was a span of 12 bases. The CDR3 protein is CASSYDGRGTGELFF. CDR3 DNA: TGTGCCAGCAGTTACGATGGACGAGGGACCGGGGAGCTGTTTTTT.

The chain joins TRBV5-1 to TRBJ1-6; D is possibly TRBD1 (5 bases). The V end lost 0 bases, the J end lost 2 bases, and 9 bases lay between the germline ends. The CDR3 runs 16 residues. CDR1 is SGHRS and CDR2 is YFSETQ in the germline V gene. CDR3 loop: CASSLAPGAYNSPLHF. CDR3 in DNA: TGCGCCAGCAGCTTGGCCCCGGGGGCCTATAATTCACCCCTCCACTTT. Variable domain in full (rest from reference TRBV5-1 and TRBJ1-6): KAGVTQTPRYLIKTRGQQVTLSCSPISGHRSVSWYQQTPGQGLQFLFEYFSETQRNKGNFPGRFSGRQFSNSRSEMNVSTLELGDSALYLCASSLAPGAYNSPLHFGNGTRLTVT.

This chain connects TRBV4-3 to TRBJ2-2; TRBD1 matches at 7 bases. This CDR3 is 15 amino acids long. V was pared by 0 bases and J by 6 bases, with 4 bases of the junction left unmatched. The germline gives CDR1 LGHNA, CDR2 YSLEER. CDR3 bases: TGCGCCAGCAGCCAAGATACGGGACAGCCCGGGGAGCTGTTTTTT. Translation gives CASSQDTGQPGELFF.

The chain uses TRBV10-3 and TRBJ2-1, with D tentatively TRBD2 (6 bases). The germline V gene encodes CDR1 ENHRY and CDR2 SYGVKD. V was cut by 4 bases and J by 5 bases, with 15 bases left in between. The CDR3 is 15 amino acids. The CDR3 nucleotides are TGTGCCATCAGTGCTCTACTAGCAGGAAACAATGAGCAGTTCTTC. This translates into CAISALLAGNNEQFF.

Comments on this clone: In the same sample, other DNA sequences code for this CDR3. V is TRBV6-5 and J is TRBJ2-7; 10 bases are a match to TRBD2. The J segment lost 3 bases and the V segment lost 5 bases, leaving 4 bases of the junction unmatched. The CDR3 consists of 14 residues. Germline V gene lookup returns CDR1 MNHEY and CDR2 SVGAGI. The CDR3 protein is CASSRTSGSYEQYF. In DNA, the CDR3 is TGTGCCAGCAGTCGGACTAGCGGCAGCTACGAGCAGTACTTC.

The rearrangement uses TRBV2 and TRBJ1-2; D might be TRBD1 (6 bases). Germline V gives CDR1 SNHLY, CDR2 FYNNEI. This CDR3 is 12 amino acids long. V was shortened by 6 bases and J by 8 bases, with 13 bases between the two germline ends. The CDR3 here is CASRYRVGGYTF. CDR3 sequence (DNA): TGTGCCAGCAGGTACAGGGTGGGAGGCTACACCTTC.

The V and J genes are TRBV7-6 and TRBJ2-7; tentatively, D is TRBD2 (7 bases). Per germline, CDR1 SGHVS and CDR2 FNYEAQ. V was trimmed by 1 base and J by 4 bases, leaving 20 bases between them. The CDR3 sequence is 17 residues long. The CDR3 sequence is CASSLEMWGRGPYEQYF. CDR3 in DNA: TGTGCCAGCAGCTTAGAGATGTGGGGGCGGGGGCCTTACGAGCAGTACTTC.

Concerning this clone itself: Other nucleotide sequences in the sample specify the same CDR3. V gene TRBV9 combines with J gene TRBJ2-3; D is unresolved. The V and J ends lost 0 bases and 2 bases respectively, with 7 bases between them. Per the germline V gene, CDR1 is SGDLS and CDR2 is YYNGEE. This CDR3 is built from 14 residues. CDR3 loop: CASSVADITDTQYF. The CDR3 region has the DNA TGTGCCAGCAGCGTAGCGGATATCACAGATACGCAGTATTTT.

V and J are TRBV5-1 and TRBJ2-1, with D possibly being TRBD2 (6 bases). Trimming took 4 bases from V and 1 from J, leaving 12 bases between them. The germline CDR1 and CDR2 sequences are SGHRS and YFSETQ. The CDR3 sequence is 15 residues long. CDR3 sequence (DNA): TGCGCCAGCAGCCCGGGACTGGATTCCTACAATGAGCAGTTCTTC. Translating gives CASSPGLDSYNEQFF.

This chain connects TRBV2 to TRBJ2-3; tentatively, D is TRBD1 or TRBD2 (5 bases each). The CDR3 totals 16 residues. The germline CDR1 and CDR2 sequences are SNHLY and FYNNEI. Trimming took 3 bases from V and 4 from J, leaving 17 bases between them. The CDR3 protein is CASSEGDRARADTQYF. CDR3 sequence (DNA): TGTGCCAGCAGTGAGGGGGACCGGGCGAGGGCAGATACGCAGTATTTT. The full variable domain, with the rest looked up from reference TRBV2 and TRBJ2-3, is EPEVTQTPSHQVTQMGQEVILRCVPISNHLYFYWYRQILGQKVEFLVSFYNNEISEKSEIFDDQFSVERPDGSNFTLKIRSTKLEDSAMYFCASSEGDRARADTQYFGPGTRLTVL.

The genes are TRBV18 and TRBJ2-2, with TRBD2 matching over 9 bases. The germline CDR1 and CDR2 sequences are KGHSH and LQKENI. CDR3 size: 16 residues. V dropped 6 bases and J dropped 2; count of bases not matched to a gene: 7. CDR3 loop: CASSNGTSYNTGELFF. DNA of the CDR3: TGTGCCAGCTCCAACGGGACTAGCTACAACACCGGGGAGCTGTTTTTT.